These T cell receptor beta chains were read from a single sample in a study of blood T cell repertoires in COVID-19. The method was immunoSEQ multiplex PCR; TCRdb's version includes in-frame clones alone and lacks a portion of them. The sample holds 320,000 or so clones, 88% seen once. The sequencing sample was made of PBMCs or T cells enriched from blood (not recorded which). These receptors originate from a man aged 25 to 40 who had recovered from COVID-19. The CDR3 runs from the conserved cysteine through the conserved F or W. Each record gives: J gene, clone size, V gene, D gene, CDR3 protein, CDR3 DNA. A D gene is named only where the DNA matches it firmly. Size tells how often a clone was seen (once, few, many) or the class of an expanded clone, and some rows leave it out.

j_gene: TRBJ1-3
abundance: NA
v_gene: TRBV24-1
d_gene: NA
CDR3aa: CATSDPNRAGNTIYF
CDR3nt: TGTGCCACCAGTGACCCTAACAGGGCTGGAAACACCATATATTTT

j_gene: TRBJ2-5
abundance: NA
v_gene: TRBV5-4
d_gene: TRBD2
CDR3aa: CASSLGLAGGEETQYF
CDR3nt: TGTGCCAGCAGCCTCGGACTAGCGGGGGGGGAAGAGACCCAGTACTTC

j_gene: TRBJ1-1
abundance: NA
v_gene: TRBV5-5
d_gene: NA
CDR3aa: CASSSSNTEAFF
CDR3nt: TGTGCCAGCAGCTCCTCGAACACTGAAGCTTTCTTT

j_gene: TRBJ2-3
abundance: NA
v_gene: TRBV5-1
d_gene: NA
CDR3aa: CASSGTSTDTQYF
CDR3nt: TGCGCCAGCAGCGGGACTAGCACAGATACGCAGTATTTT

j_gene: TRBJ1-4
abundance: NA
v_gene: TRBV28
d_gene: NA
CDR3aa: CASSLGPAINEKLFF
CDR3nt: TGTGCCAGCAGTTTAGGGCCAGCAATTAATGAAAAACTGTTTTTT

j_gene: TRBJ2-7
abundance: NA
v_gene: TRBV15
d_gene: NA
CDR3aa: CATSSDSFGGGAYEQYF
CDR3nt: TGTGCCACCAGCAGTGATTCCTTCGGAGGGGGGGCCTACGAGCAGTACTTC

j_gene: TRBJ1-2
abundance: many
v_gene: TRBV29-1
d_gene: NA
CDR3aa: CSETTGIRGYTF
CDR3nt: TGCAGCGAGACCACAGGGATAAGAGGCTACACCTTC

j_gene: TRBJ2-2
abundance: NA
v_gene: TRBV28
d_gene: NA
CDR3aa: CASSPPEMSGWSPGELFF
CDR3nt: TGTGCCAGCAGTCCCCCAGAGATGTCAGGCTGGTCTCCCGGGGAGCTGTTTTTT

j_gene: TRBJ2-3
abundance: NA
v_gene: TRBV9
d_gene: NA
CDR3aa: CASSVSGYSTDTQYF
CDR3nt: TGTGCCAGCAGCGTCAGCGGCTATAGCACAGATACGCAGTATTTT

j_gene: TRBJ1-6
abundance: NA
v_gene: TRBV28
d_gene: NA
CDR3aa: CASSFGTQRHSPLHF
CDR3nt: TGTGCCAGCAGTTTTGGGACACAAAGACATTCACCCCTCCACTTT

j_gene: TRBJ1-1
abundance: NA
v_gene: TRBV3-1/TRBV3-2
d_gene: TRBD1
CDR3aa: CASSQVTGSQAEAFF
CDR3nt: TGTGCCAGCAGCCAAGTGACAGGGTCCCAGGCTGAAGCTTTCTTT

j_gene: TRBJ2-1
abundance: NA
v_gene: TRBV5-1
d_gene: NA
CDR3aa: CASSSTWANYNEQFF
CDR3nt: TGCGCCAGCAGCTCCACCTGGGCCAACTACAATGAGCAGTTCTTC

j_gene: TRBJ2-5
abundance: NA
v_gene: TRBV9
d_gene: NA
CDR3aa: CASSVGSLGAQYF
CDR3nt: TGTGCCAGCAGCGTAGGATCTTTAGGGGCCCAGTACTTC

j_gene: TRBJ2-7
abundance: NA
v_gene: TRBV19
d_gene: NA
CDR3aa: CASRPEALGTTYEQYF
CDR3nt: TGTGCCAGTAGACCGGAGGCCTTGGGGACAACCTACGAGCAGTACTTC

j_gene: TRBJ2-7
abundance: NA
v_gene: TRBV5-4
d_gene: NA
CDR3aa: CASSLDERHEQYF
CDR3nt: TGTGCCAGCAGCTTGGACGAGCGTCACGAGCAGTACTTC

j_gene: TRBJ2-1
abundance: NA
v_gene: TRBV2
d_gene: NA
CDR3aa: CASTLGLNNEQFF
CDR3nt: TGTGCCAGCACCCTCGGACTGAACAATGAGCAGTTCTTC

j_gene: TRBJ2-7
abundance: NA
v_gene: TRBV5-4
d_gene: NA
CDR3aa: CASSSRQAASYEQYF
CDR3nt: TGTGCCAGCAGTTCCAGACAGGCTGCCTCCTACGAGCAGTACTTC

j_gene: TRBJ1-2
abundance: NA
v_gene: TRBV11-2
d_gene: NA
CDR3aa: CASSLTGLFAYGYTF
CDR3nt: TGTGCCAGCAGCTTAACAGGGCTATTTGCCTATGGCTACACCTTC

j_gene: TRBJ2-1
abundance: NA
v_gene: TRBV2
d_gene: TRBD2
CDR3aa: CASSAATSGPYNEQFF
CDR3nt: TGTGCCAGCAGCGCGGCTACTAGCGGGCCCTACAATGAGCAGTTCTTC

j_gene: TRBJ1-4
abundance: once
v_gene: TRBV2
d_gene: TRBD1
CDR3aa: CASTQLTPSGGTNEKLFF
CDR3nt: TGTGCCAGCACTCAACTCACGCCGTCAGGGGGCACTAATGAAAAACTGTTTTTT

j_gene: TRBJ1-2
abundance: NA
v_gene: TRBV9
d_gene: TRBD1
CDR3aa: CASSVPGQFSRGYTF
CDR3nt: TGTGCCAGCAGCGTTCCGGGACAGTTCTCACGTGGCTACACCTTC

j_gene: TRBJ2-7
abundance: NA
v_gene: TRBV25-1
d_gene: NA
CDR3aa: CASVGTPRGEQYF
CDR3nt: TGTGCCAGCGTCGGGACACCAAGGGGCGAGCAGTACTTC

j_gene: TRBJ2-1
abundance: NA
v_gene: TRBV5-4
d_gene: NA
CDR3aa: CASSLLGRSYNEQFF
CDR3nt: TGTGCCAGCAGCTTGCTAGGGAGAAGCTACAATGAGCAGTTCTTC

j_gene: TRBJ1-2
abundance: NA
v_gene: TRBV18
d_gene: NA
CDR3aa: CASSPRAGNYGYTF
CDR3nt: TGTGCCAGCTCACCAAGGGCAGGGAACTATGGCTACACCTTC

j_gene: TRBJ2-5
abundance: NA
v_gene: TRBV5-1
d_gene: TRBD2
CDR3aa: CASRLGTSAHQETQYF
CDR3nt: TGCGCCAGCAGGCTTGGGACTAGCGCCCACCAAGAGACCCAGTACTTC

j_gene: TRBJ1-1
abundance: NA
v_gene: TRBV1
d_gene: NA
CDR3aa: CTSSQDLGQDGRNTEAFF
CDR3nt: TGCACCAGCAGCCAAGATTTGGGACAGGATGGAAGGAACACTGAAGCTTTCTTT

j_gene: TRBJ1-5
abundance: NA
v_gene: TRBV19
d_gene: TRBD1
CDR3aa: CASKGQGHQPQHF
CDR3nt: TGTGCCAGTAAGGGACAGGGGCACCAGCCCCAGCATTTT

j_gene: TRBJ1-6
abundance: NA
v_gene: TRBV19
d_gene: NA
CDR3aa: CASRGTSWGNSPLHF
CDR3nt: TGTGCCAGTAGAGGGACATCGTGGGGTAATTCACCCCTCCACTTT

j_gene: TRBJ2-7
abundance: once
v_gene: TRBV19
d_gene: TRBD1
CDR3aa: CASSIGLGQGDEQYF
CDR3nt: TGTGCCAGTAGTATAGGGCTGGGACAGGGTGACGAGCAGTACTTC

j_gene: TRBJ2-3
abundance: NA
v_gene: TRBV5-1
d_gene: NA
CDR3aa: CASSSPRQGTDTQYF
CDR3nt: TGCGCCAGCAGCTCGCCACGGCAGGGGACAGATACGCAGTATTTT

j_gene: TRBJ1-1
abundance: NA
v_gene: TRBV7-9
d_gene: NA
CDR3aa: CASSATAGTEAFF
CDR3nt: TGTGCCAGCAGCGCGACAGCGGGCACTGAAGCTTTCTTT

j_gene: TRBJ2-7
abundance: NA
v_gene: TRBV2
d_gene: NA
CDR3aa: CASRLGQRSYEQYF
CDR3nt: TGTGCCAGCAGGCTAGGACAGAGATCCTACGAGCAGTACTTC

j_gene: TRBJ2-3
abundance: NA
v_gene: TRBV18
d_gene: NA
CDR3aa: CASSPTGDPADTQYF
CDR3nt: TGTGCCAGCTCACCAACGGGGGATCCCGCAGATACGCAGTATTTT

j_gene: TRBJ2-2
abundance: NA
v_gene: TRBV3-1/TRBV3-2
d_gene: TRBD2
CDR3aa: CASSRLRPAGGRTGELFF
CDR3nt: TGTGCCAGCAGCCGACTCCGGCCCGCGGGGGGCCGGACCGGGGAGCTGTTTTTT

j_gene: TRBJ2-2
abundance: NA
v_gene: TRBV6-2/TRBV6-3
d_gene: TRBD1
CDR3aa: CASSSDRVYTGELFF
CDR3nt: TGTGCCAGCAGTTCGGACAGGGTTTACACCGGGGAGCTGTTTTTT

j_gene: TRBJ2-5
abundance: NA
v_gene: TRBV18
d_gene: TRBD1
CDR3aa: CASSPGTVGETQYF
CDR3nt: TGTGCCAGCTCACCAGGGACAGTGGGGGAGACCCAGTACTTC

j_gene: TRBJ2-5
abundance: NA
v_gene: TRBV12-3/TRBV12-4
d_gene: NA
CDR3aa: CASSLQETQYF
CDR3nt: TGTGCCAGCAGTTTACAGGAGACCCAGTACTTC

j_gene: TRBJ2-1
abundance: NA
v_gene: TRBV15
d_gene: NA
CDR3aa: CATSRDRVNYNEQFF
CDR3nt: TGTGCCACCAGCAGAGACAGGGTTAACTACAATGAGCAGTTCTTC

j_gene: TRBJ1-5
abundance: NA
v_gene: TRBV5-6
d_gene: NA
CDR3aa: CASSLQEEPQHF
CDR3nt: TGTGCCAGCAGCCTACAGGAAGAGCCCCAGCATTTT

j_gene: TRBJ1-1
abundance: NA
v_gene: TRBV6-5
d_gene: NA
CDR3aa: CASRQGSLNTEAFF
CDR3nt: TGTGCCAGCAGGCAGGGGAGCTTGAACACTGAAGCTTTCTTT

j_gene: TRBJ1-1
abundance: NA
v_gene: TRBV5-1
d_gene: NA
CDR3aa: CASSTGQTNTEAFF
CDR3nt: TGCGCCAGCAGCACCGGACAAACGAACACTGAAGCTTTCTTT

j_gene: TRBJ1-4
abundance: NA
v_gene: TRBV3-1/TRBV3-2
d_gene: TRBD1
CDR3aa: CASRDTGESEKLFF
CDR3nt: TGTGCCAGCAGGGATACAGGGGAGAGTGAAAAACTGTTTTTT

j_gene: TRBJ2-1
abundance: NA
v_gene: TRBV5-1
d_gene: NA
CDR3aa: CASSLLGGSYNEQFF
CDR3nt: TGCGCCAGCAGCTTGTTGGGGGGCTCCTACAATGAGCAGTTCTTC

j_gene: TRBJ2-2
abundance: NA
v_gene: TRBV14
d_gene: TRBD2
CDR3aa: CASSQDRVAGYTGELFF
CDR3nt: TGTGCCAGCAGCCAAGATCGAGTAGCGGGGTACACCGGGGAGCTGTTTTTT

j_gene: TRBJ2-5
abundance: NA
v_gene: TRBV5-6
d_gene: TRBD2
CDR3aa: CASSLATSRAQYF
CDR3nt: TGTGCCAGCAGCTTGGCGACTAGCCGGGCCCAGTACTTC

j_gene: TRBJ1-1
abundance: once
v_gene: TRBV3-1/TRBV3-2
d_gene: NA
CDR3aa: CASSQEGRGNTEAFF
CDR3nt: TGTGCCAGCAGCCAAGAGGGTCGAGGGAACACTGAAGCTTTCTTT

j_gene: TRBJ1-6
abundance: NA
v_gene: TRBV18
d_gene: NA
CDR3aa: CASSPQEGNSPLHF
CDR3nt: TGTGCCAGCTCACCACAGGAGGGTAATTCACCCCTCCACTTT

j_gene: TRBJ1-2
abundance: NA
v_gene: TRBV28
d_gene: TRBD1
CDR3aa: CASSFDRGGYGYTF
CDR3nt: TGTGCCAGCAGTTTCGACAGGGGCGGCTATGGCTACACCTTC

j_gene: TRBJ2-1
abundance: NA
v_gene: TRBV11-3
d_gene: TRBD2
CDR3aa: CASSLDHGVAGISSYNEQFF
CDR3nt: TGTGCCAGCAGCTTAGATCACGGGGTAGCGGGGATCAGCTCCTACAATGAGCAGTTCTTC

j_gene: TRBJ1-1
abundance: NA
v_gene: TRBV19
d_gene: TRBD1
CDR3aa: CASSIEVPGQGAGTEAFF
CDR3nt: TGTGCCAGTAGTATCGAAGTCCCGGGACAGGGGGCGGGTACTGAAGCTTTCTTT

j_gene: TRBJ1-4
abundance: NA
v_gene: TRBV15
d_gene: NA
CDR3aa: CATSRDPRRPNEKLFF
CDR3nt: TGTGCCACCAGCAGAGATCCGAGGCGGCCTAATGAAAAACTGTTTTTT

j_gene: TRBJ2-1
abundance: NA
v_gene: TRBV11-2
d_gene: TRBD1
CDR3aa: CASRTGDEQFF
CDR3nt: TGTGCCAGCAGGACAGGGGATGAGCAGTTCTTC

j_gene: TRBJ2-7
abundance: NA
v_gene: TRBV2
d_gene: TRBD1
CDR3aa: CASRPGQAAYEQYF
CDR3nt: TGTGCCAGTAGACCGGGACAGGCGGCTTACGAGCAGTACTTC

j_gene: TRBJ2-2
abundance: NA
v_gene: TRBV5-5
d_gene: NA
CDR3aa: CASSLGSREVTGELFF
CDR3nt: TGTGCCAGCAGCTTGGGCTCCAGAGAGGTCACCGGGGAGCTGTTTTTT

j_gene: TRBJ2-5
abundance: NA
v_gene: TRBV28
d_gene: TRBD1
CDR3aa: CASSPLGAGGQETQYF
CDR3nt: TGTGCCAGCAGCCCGCTCGGGGCAGGGGGACAAGAGACCCAGTACTTC

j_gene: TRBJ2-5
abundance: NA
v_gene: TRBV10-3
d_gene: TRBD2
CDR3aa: CAIRGLAGGQEETQYF
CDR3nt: TGTGCCATCAGGGGACTAGCGGGGGGGCAGGAAGAGACCCAGTACTTC

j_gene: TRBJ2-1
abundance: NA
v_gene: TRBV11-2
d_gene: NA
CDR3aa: CASNLSPIVNEQFF
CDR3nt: TGTGCCAGCAACTTGAGCCCGATTGTCAATGAGCAGTTCTTC